The next 7 T cell receptor beta chains were all read from a single sample in a study of blood T cell repertoires in COVID-19. Produced via immunoSEQ multiplex PCR; TCRdb's table is partial and in-frame only. The sample consists of about 520,000 clones, 80% to 90% of them appearing once. The sequencing input was peripheral blood. Receptor source: a human donor in a cohort sampled during active COVID-19.

This clone is a singleton in its sample. This sequence joins TRBV12-3 or TRBV12-4 and TRBJ2-3, with D maybe TRBD2 (5 bases). The CDR3 has 12 residues. V dropped 11 bases and J dropped 8 bases, with 17 bases sitting between them. The CDR3 DNA follows: TGTGCCTCCCGTAGGCGCCGGGGTACGCAGTATTTT. It codes for CASRRRRGTQYF.

The chain uses TRBV9 and TRBJ2-5; 8 bases are shared with TRBD1. V shed 6 bases and J 4 bases; nucleotides not matched to a gene: 11. The CDR3 is 15 residues long. CDR1 and CDR2 (germline): SGDLS, YYNGEE. CDR3 loop: CASTLTGQGGETQYF. The CDR3 nucleotides are TGTGCCAGCACCCTGACAGGACAGGGAGGAGAGACCCAGTACTTC.

The genes are TRBV9 and TRBJ1-6, with 10 bases matching TRBD1. The CDR3 extends over 14 amino acids. Per germline, CDR1 SGDLS and CDR2 YYNGEE. V shed 4 bases, J shed 11 bases, and the junction held 6 bases outside the gene matches. CDR3 region: CASSLGQGETPLHF. As DNA, the CDR3 is TGTGCCAGCAGCCTTGGACAGGGGGAGACACCCCTCCACTTT.

V is TRBV9 and J is TRBJ2-1; D is possibly TRBD2 (6 bases). This CDR3 is built from 18 residues. The germline V gene has CDR1 SGDLS and CDR2 YYNGEE. Trimming removed 5 bases at V and 5 bases at J, with 26 bases between. The CDR3 region is CASSARGRAGLVNNEQFF. Here the CDR3 DNA reads TGTGCCAGCAGTGCCCGTGGGCGGGCGGGATTGGTAAACAATGAGCAGTTCTTC.

V gene TRBV7-2 combines with J gene TRBJ2-5; 11 nucleotides match TRBD2. The V segment lost 3 bases and the J segment 3 bases; nucleotides outside the gene matches: 3. Germline V gene data show CDR1 as SGHTA and CDR2 as FQGNSA. This CDR3 has 15 residues. CDR3 residues: CASSFDSGREETQYF. The CDR3 DNA sequence: TGTGCCAGCAGCTTCGATAGCGGGAGGGAAGAGACCCAGTACTTC.

The CDR3 DNA sequence: TGCACCAGCAGCCAAGTAACGCTGGGCCAGGGGCCATATGGCTACACCTTC. This sequence encodes CTSSQVTLGQGPYGYTF. This chain links TRBV1 with TRBJ1-2; the table gives TRBD1 as D, unverified against the DNA. TRBV1 is a documented pseudogene. This CDR3 is built from 17 residues.

The chain uses TRBV7-8 and TRBJ1-1, with TRBD1 matching 7 bases. This CDR3 is 14 amino acids long. With V trimmed by 6 bases and J by 4 bases, 8 bases remained unmatched. The germline CDR1 and CDR2 sequences are SGHVS and FQNEAQ. CDR3 sequence: CASSIGTVGTEAFF. The CDR3 DNA sequence: TGTGCCAGCAGTATAGGGACAGTTGGCACTGAAGCTTTCTTT.